This is a list of T cell receptor beta chains from one sample in a study of identical twins. TCRdb re-derived calls from the 5' RACE reads in MiXCR, one entry per CDR3 protein. The repertoire holds 500,000 to 550,000 distinct CDR3 sequences, roughly 21% seen once, with 0.75% to 0.95% in the top ten. This sample also appeared in a second study, on T cells expressing NK-cell markers.

Sequencing used CD4+ T cells sorted from blood. All receptors come from a woman in her late teens or twenties in good health. Each CDR3 is given with its conserved first and last residue. The D gene is left open where the match is weak. Where a row states a size, it is once, few, many or the class of an expanded clone; other rows omit it.

D	size	V	J	DNA	CDR3
TRBD2	many	TRBV12-3/TRBV12-4	TRBJ2-3	TGTGCCAGCAGGCTAGCGGGAGGGACAGATACGCAGTATTTT	CASRLAGGTDTQYF
.	few	TRBV5-1	TRBJ2-1	TGCGCCAGCAGTGGAGGGGGAGGCTCCTACAATGAGCAGTTCTTC	CASSGGGGSYNEQFF
.	.	TRBV29-1	TRBJ1-4	TGCAGCGCCGCAGCGGCCCCTAATGAAAAACTGTTTTTT	CSAAAAPNEKLFF
.	.	TRBV3-1	TRBJ2-2	TGTGCCAGCAGCCAAGTTGTTCTCGTGGGCGCCGGGGAGCTGTTTTTT	CASSQVVLVGAGELFF
.	once	TRBV27	TRBJ2-7	TGTGCCAGCAGTCCTCACCCGTTATCCCTTAGCTCCTACGAGCAGTACTTC	CASSPHPLSLSSYEQYF
.	.	TRBV11-3	TRBJ2-3	TGTGCCAGCACCTCTTATTGGAGAGATACGCAGTATTTT	CASTSYWRDTQYF
TRBD2	.	TRBV29-1	TRBJ2-1	TGCAGCGCAAACGGGCTACTAGCGGGAGCTAATGAGCAGTTCTTC	CSANGLLAGANEQFF
TRBD1	few	TRBV9	TRBJ1-1	TGTGCCAGCACCGCAGGGGGGTTGAACACTGAAGCTTTCTTT	CASTAGGLNTEAFF
.	many	TRBV5-1	TRBJ2-7	TGCGCCAGCAGCTGGACGGGACCCTCTTGGGAGCAGTACTTC	CASSWTGPSWEQYF
TRBD2	few	TRBV29-1	TRBJ2-1	TGCAGCGTTGGGATAAGACTAGCGGGAGGTGGTGAGCAGTTCTTC	CSVGIRLAGGGEQFF
TRBD1	.	TRBV10-3	TRBJ1-6	TGTGCCATCAGTGACTGGACAGGAGCAAATAATTCACCCCTCCACTTT	CAISDWTGANNSPLHF
TRBD2	few	TRBV27	TRBJ2-2	TGTGCCAGCACCAGACGGGGGGGGAACACCGGGGAGCTGTTTTTT	CASTRRGGNTGELFF
.	few	TRBV12-3/TRBV12-4	TRBJ2-4	TGTGCCAGCAGTTTAAGGGGCCTCATTCAGTACTTC	CASSLRGLIQYF
.	few	TRBV6-2/TRBV6-3	TRBJ2-7	TGTGCCACCCAGCCCTCGACGGGGACCTACGAGCAGTACTTC	CATQPSTGTYEQYF
TRBD1	.	TRBV7-8	TRBJ2-2	TGTGCCAGCAGCTTATTTGGACAGGGGGCAAGCGGGGAGCTGTTTTTT	CASSLFGQGASGELFF
.	.	TRBV12-3/TRBV12-4	TRBJ1-1	TGTGCCAGCACCCCCAGGATCACCGTGATCGCTGAAGCTTTCTTT	CASTPRITVIAEAFF
.	few	TRBV20-1	TRBJ1-2	TGCAGTGCTAAGGAAGGGAACTATGGCTACACCTTC	CSAKEGNYGYTF
.	once	TRBV12-3/TRBV12-4	TRBJ1-4	TGTGCCAGCTGTGGGTCTTCAATTTCCTGGGATCCGTCGGATGAAAAACTGTTTTTT	CASCGSSISWDPSDEKLFF
.	few	TRBV19	TRBJ1-5	TGTGCCAGTAGGGGAGACCGGGGCATGGGTCAGCCCCAGCATTTT	CASRGDRGMGQPQHF
.	many	TRBV12-5	TRBJ1-1	TGTGCTAGTGGTCTTGAACGGACGGAGAACACTGAAGCTTTCTTT	CASGLERTENTEAFF
.	few	TRBV2	TRBJ1-4	TGTGCCAGCAAAGGGGATTTCGAGGAAAAACTGTTTTTT	CASKGDFEEKLFF
.	once	TRBV18	TRBJ2-3	TGTGCCAGCTCACCTCCACTCGGCACAGATACGCAGTATTTT	CASSPPLGTDTQYF
.	.	TRBV7-6	TRBJ1-6	TGTGCCAGCAGCTCAAGCAGAGGGGGCTATAATTCACCCCTCCACTTT	CASSSSRGGYNSPLHF
TRBD1	few	TRBV28	TRBJ2-2	TGTGCCAGCAGTTTAGGGACAGGGCGCTCCGGGGAGCTGTTTTTT	CASSLGTGRSGELFF
TRBD1	.	TRBV12-3/TRBV12-4	TRBJ1-1	TGTGCCAGCAGTGGTGGGACAGGGTTCACTGGGGCTGAAGCTTTCTTT	CASSGGTGFTGAEAFF
.	.	TRBV5-1	TRBJ2-7	TGCGCCAGCAGCTCTGCATTGCGGAGCTCCTACGAGCAGTACTTC	CASSSALRSSYEQYF
.	.	TRBV5-1	TRBJ2-3	TGCGCCAGCAGCTTGGGAACGGACAGACTCACAGATACGCAGTATTTT	CASSLGTDRLTDTQYF
.	many	TRBV20-1	TRBJ2-7	TGCAGTGCTAGCCAGGGGGGATACGAGCAGTACTTC	CSASQGGYEQYF
.	.	TRBV20-1	TRBJ2-6	TGCAGTGCTCCCGCCGCGGGGTCTGGGGCCAACGTCCTGACTTTC	CSAPAAGSGANVLTF
.	.	TRBV10-3	TRBJ2-7	TGTGCCATCAGTGAGCTCGTGACAACGAGTGAGCAGTACTTC	CAISELVTTSEQYF